The table lists the clone carrying this TCR beta chain with a count of one. Germline V gives CDR1 SGHAT, CDR2 FQNNGV. V dropped 0 bases and J dropped 1 base, with 7 bases sitting between them. The CDR3 is made up of 15 amino acids. These data come from a study of control samples from healthy donors and cancer patients. TCRdb's copy holds only in-frame clones and misses some; the assay was immunoSEQ multiplex PCR. The sample yields around 150,000 clones, just over 95% seen once. The sequence was collected from a woman aged 25 to 39 in good health. The chain joins TRBV11-2 to TRBJ2-1; D unclear. The sequencing input was blood. CDR3 bases: TGTGCCAGCAGCTTAGACGTCTCTTCCTACAATGAGCAGTTCTTC. It specifies CASSLDVSSYNEQFF. Full variable domain (outside the CDR3, taken from reference TRBV11-2 and TRBJ2-1): EAGVAQSPRYKIIEKRQSVAFWCNPISGHATLYWYQQILGQGPKLLIQFQNNGVVDDSQLPKDRFSAERLKGVDSTLKIQPAKLEDSAVYLCASSLDVSSYNEQFFGPGTRLTVL.